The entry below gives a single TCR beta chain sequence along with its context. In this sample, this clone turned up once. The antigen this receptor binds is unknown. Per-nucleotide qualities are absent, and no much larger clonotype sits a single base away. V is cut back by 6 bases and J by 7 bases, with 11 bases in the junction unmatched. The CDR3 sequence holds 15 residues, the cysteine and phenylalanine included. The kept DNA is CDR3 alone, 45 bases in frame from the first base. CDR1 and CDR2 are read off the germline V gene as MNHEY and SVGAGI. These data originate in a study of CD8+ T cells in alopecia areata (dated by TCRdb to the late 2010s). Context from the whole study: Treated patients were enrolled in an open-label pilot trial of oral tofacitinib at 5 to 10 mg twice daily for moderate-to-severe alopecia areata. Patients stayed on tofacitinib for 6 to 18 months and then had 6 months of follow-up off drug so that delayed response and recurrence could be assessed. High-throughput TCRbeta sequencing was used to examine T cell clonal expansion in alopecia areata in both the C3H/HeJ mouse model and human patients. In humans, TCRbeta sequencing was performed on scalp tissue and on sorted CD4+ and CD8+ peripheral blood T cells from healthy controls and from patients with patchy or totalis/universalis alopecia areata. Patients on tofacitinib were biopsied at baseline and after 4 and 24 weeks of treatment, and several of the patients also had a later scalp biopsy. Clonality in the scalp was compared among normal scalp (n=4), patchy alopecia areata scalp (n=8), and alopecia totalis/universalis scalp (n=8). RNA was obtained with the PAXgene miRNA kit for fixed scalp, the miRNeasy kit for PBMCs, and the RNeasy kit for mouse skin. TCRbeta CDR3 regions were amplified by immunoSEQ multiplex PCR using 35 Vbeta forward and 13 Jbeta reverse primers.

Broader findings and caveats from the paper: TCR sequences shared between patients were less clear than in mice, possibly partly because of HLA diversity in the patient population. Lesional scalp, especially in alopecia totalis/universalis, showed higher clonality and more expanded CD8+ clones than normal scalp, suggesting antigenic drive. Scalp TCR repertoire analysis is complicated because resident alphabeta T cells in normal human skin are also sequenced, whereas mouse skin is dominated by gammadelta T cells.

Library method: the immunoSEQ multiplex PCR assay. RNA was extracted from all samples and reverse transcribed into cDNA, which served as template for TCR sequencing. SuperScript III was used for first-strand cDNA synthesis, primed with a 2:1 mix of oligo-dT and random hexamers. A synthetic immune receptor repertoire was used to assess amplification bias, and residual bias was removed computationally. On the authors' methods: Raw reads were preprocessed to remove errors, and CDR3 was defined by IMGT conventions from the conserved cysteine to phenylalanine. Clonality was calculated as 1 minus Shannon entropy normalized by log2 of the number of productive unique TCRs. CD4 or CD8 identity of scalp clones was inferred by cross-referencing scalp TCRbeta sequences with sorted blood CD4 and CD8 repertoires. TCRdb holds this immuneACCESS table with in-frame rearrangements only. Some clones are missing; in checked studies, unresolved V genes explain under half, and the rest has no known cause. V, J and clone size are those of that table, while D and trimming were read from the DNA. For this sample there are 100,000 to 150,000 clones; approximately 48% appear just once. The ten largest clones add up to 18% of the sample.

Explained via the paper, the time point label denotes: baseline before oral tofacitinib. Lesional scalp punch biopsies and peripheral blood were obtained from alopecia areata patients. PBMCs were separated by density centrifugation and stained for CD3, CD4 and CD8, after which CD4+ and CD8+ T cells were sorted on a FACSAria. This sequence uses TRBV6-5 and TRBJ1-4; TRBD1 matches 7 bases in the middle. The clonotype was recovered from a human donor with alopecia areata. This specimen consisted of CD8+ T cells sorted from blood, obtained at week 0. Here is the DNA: TGTGCCAGCAGGGGGAAGACAGGGTACGGTGAAAAACTGTTTTTT. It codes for CASRGKTGYGEKLFF.